This paragraph covers one T cell receptor beta chain sequence. The time point is: newly diagnosed GD, antithyroid drugs for less than 3 months. The TCR library was prepared using RNA isolated from PBMCs. Germline V CDR1 and CDR2: GTSNPN, SVGIG (reference sequence). This CDR3 region has 15 residues. V was pared by 3 bases and J by 5 bases, with 9 bases of the junction left unmatched. In building TCR beta libraries, iRepertoire HTBI primers were used together with Arm-PCR of CDR3 regions. TCRdb re-analysed the multiplex PCR reads in MiXCR, keeping a single row per CDR3 protein. Of 500,000 or so distinct CDR3 sequences detected, less than 15% appear once; the ten largest clones hold roughly 18%. These data originate in a study of regulatory T cells in long-lasting Graves disease. This same sample was also taken into another study, of T cells in Graves' hyperthyroidism and ophthalmopathy.

J is TRBJ2-5 and V is TRBV30; TRBD2 aligns across 10 bases. The TCR was taken from a woman between 45 and 65 years old with Graves disease. Source: peripheral blood mononuclear cells (PBMCs), taken at new diagnosis, from a patient treated with antithyroid drugs. The CDR3 DNA follows: TGTGCCTGGAGACAAAACCTAGCGGGAGCGGAGACCCAGTACTTC. This translates into CAWRQNLAGAETQYF.